The 12 T cell receptor beta chains given below trace back to one sample, sequenced in a study of beta chain features in type 1 diabetes. The whole isolated RNA underwent reverse transcription, so sequencing captured expressed TCRB transcripts. Here immunoSEQ multiplex PCR was the method, and the copy in TCRdb shows in-frame clones only, minus some. The data show about 250,000 clones, 11% to 15% seen once. The sequencing sample was made of naive CD4+ T cells from blood. These receptors were taken from a woman aged 35 to 49 in good health.

This chain links TRBV2 with TRBJ2-7; D gene unclear. The V gene's germline CDR1 is SNHLY and CDR2 FYNNEI. The germline V and J ends were trimmed by 8 bases and 2 bases, with 10 bases remaining between them. The CDR3 extends over 12 amino acids. The CDR3 spells CASRISPYEQYF. The CDR3 DNA is TGTGCCAGCCGCATCAGTCCCTACGAGCAGTACTTC.

V is TRBV14 and J is TRBJ2-6; 9 positions agree with TRBD1. Germline V gene sequence: CDR1 SGHDN, CDR2 FVKESK. The V and J ends lost 1 base and 0 bases, in that order; junction bases with no gene match: 4. The CDR3 totals 18 residues. Here the CDR3 reads CASSQVRTGDSGANVLTF. The DNA of the CDR3 is TGTGCCAGCAGCCAAGTTAGGACAGGGGACTCTGGGGCCAACGTCCTGACTTTC.

This clone showed up just a few times. The J gene is TRBJ1-1, the V gene TRBV27; D is possibly TRBD1 (6 bases). Germline values: CDR1 MNHEY, CDR2 SMNVEV (reference sequence). CDR3 size: 13 residues. The germline V and J ends were trimmed by 7 bases and 5 bases, with 14 bases remaining between them. The CDR3 protein is CASKRGARTEAFF. CDR3 DNA sequence: TGTGCCAGCAAACGGGGGGCGAGAACTGAAGCTTTCTTT.

The chain recombines TRBV5-1 with TRBJ2-3, with TRBD2 matching over 8 bases. The CDR3 is 16 amino acids. In germline, CDR1 is SGHRS, CDR2 YFSETQ. Losses at the gene ends were 4 bases for V and 2 bases for J; bases not matched to a gene: 9. The CDR3 region has the DNA TGCGCCAGCAGCCCGCCCACTAGCGGATACACAGATACGCAGTATTTT. Its protein is CASSPPTSGYTDTQYF.

This clone was recorded a few times. J is TRBJ2-2 and V is TRBV6-5; the match to TRBD2 covers 10 bases. The V gene's germline CDR1 is MNHEY and CDR2 SVGAGI. V was pared by 8 bases and J by 8 bases, with 11 bases of the junction left unmatched. The CDR3 length is 15 residues. In DNA, the CDR3 is TGTGCCAGCGTGGCTAGCGGGGGAGCGTTTGGGGAGCTGTTTTTT. This translates into CASVASGGAFGELFF.

This clone came up a few times. This chain uses TRBV7-2 with TRBJ1-6; unclear D gene. V lost 1 base and J 5 bases, leaving 15 bases between the germline ends. The germline CDR1 and CDR2 sequences are SGHTA and FQGNSA. The CDR3 contains 17 residues. Here the CDR3 reads CASSLGSQVANNSPLHF. The CDR3 DNA reads as TGTGCCAGCAGCTTAGGCTCCCAGGTCGCTAATAATTCACCCCTCCACTTT.

This clone showed up just a few times. At one end the junction does not follow the germline gene, possibly because of a read error. The V call is TRBV7-2, the J call TRBJ2-7; a possible D gene is TRBD2 (5 bases). Germline CDR1 is SGHTA and CDR2 is FQGNSA. This CDR3 region has 16 residues. CDR3 region: CASSLGARVPSDEQYF. CDR3 coding DNA: TGTGCCAGCAGCTTAGGAGCGCGGGTCCCCTCCGACGAGCAGTACTTC.

This clone was counted between two and nine times. CDR3 DNA: TGCGCCAGCAGCCACCCGGACAGGCGATATGGCTACACCTTC. Its protein is CASSHPDRRYGYTF. The chain uses TRBV4-3 and TRBJ1-2; TRBD1 agrees at 7 bases. The J segment lost 5 bases and the V segment lost 3 bases, leaving 6 bases of the junction unmatched. The CDR3 length is 14 residues. Germline V gives CDR1 LGHNA, CDR2 YSLEER.

This clone showed up just a few times. The V gene is TRBV7-9, the J gene TRBJ1-2; D gene ambiguous. The CDR3 is 14 residues long. The V and J ends lost 2 bases and 4 bases respectively, with 11 bases between them. Per the germline V gene, CDR1 is SEHNR and CDR2 is FQNEAQ (reference sequence). CDR3 loop: CASSLSRVVYGYTF. CDR3 DNA: TGTGCCAGCAGCTTATCGAGGGTGGTCTATGGCTACACCTTC.

The CDR3 nucleotides read TGTGCCAGCAGCCAACCCACGGGACTAGCGGACACAGATACGCAGTATTTT. Its translation is CASSQPTGLADTDTQYF. This chain links TRBV4-2 with TRBJ2-3; TRBD2 aligns across 11 bases. Germline V lookup: CDR1 LGHNA, CDR2 YNFKEQ. This CDR3 spans 17 amino acids. With V trimmed by 2 bases and J by 2 bases, 6 bases remained unmatched.

This clone was detected only a few times. The chain employs TRBV18 and TRBJ2-7; a possible D gene is TRBD1 (5 bases). V lost 3 bases to trimming and J lost 0 bases, with 9 bases between them. In germline, CDR1 is KGHSH, CDR2 LQKENI. The CDR3 loop spans 14 amino acids. The CDR3 region has the DNA TGTGCCAGCTCACCCCAGACAGACTCCTACGAGCAGTACTTC. Amino acids: CASSPQTDSYEQYF.

The V and J genes are TRBV4-2 and TRBJ2-3, with 7 bases fitting TRBD2. The J segment lost 3 bases and the V segment lost 4 bases, leaving 4 bases of the junction unmatched. CDR3 length: 14 residues. Germline CDR1 reads LGHNA; CDR2 reads YNFKEQ. The CDR3 sequence: CASSRGEGTDTQYF. CDR3 nucleotides: TGTGCCAGCAGCCGGGGGGAGGGGACAGATACGCAGTATTTT.